A single sample is the source of the 11 T cell receptor beta chains below, sequenced in a study of cytomegalovirus exposure and HLA in healthy donors. The PCR contained 60 Vbeta and 13 Jbeta primers. Profiling relied on immunoSEQ multiplex PCR, and the TCRdb table lists in-frame clones only, not all of them. Among tens of thousands of clones listed, about 66% were seen once. Sequenced sample: PBMCs. The receptors were sampled from a man aged 60 to 75 in good health and CMV-seropositive.

This clone was observed a few times. This chain connects TRBV29-1 to TRBJ2-1; 9 bases line up with TRBD2. Germline V gives CDR1 SQVTM, CDR2 ANQGSEA. J was trimmed by 4 bases and V by 3 bases; bases with no gene match: 13. This CDR3 is built from 17 residues. The CDR3 sequence: CSVDRLAGSSLYNEQFF. The CDR3 DNA is TGCAGCGTTGATCGTCTAGCGGGGTCTTCCCTGTACAATGAGCAGTTCTTC.

CDR3 protein: CASRKGVPGEQYF. The DNA for the CDR3 is TGTGCCAGCAGAAAGGGGGTTCCGGGCGAGCAGTACTTC. The V call is TRBV7-9, the J call TRBJ2-7, with D possibly matching TRBD1 (6 bases). Germline CDR1 reads SEHNR; CDR2 reads FQNEAQ (reference sequence). The CDR3 loop spans 13 amino acids. V lost 6 bases, J lost 6 bases, and 15 bases lay in between.

V and J are TRBV7-8 and TRBJ2-7; 7 bases match TRBD1. Germline assignment: CDR1 SGHVS and CDR2 FQNEAQ. The J segment lost 5 bases and the V segment lost 3 bases, leaving 1 base of the junction unmatched. CDR3 length: 12 residues. CDR3 bases: TGTGCCAGCAGCTTGGACAGGCACGAGCAGTACTTC. Translating it yields CASSLDRHEQYF.

The V call is TRBV6-1, the J call TRBJ1-1; 8 bases are shared with TRBD1. CDR1 MNHNS and CDR2 SASEGT come from the germline V gene. CDR3 length: 12 amino acids. V gave up 8 bases and J gave up 6 bases; unmatched junction bases: 5. CDR3 region: CASAGQVPEAFF. DNA for the CDR3: TGTGCCAGCGCGGGACAGGTCCCTGAAGCTTTCTTT.

This clone was observed a handful of times. V and J are TRBV6-6 and TRBJ2-7, with D perhaps matching TRBD2 (6 bases). V dropped 0 bases and J dropped 7 bases, with 13 bases sitting between them. The CDR3 loop spans 14 amino acids. Looked up from germline, CDR1 is MNHNY and CDR2 is SVGAGI (reference sequence). CDR3 bases: TGTGCCAGCAGTTACTCCGGGACTCTGGGGGAGCAGTACTTC. Translated, it gives CASSYSGTLGEQYF.

V gene TRBV13 combines with J gene TRBJ2-1, with 8 bases that match TRBD2. The CDR3 is 15 amino acids. With 4 bases clipped from V and 8 bases from J, the junction kept 10 bases outside the gene matches. Looked up from germline, CDR1 is PRHDT and CDR2 is FYEKMQ (reference sequence). This CDR3 reads CASSYSGKGGYEQFF. CDR3 DNA: TGTGCCAGCAGCTATAGCGGGAAGGGAGGTTATGAGCAGTTCTTC.

The genes are TRBV28 and TRBJ2-7; 13 bases align to TRBD2. The CDR3 has 15 amino acids. The germline V gene has CDR1 MDHEN and CDR2 SYDVKM. Trimming took 4 bases from V and 3 from J; bases not matched to a gene: 3. The CDR3 protein is CASSSGTSGDYEQYF. DNA for the CDR3: TGTGCCAGCAGTTCCGGGACTAGCGGGGACTACGAGCAGTACTTC.

The J gene is TRBJ2-7, the V gene TRBV6-5, with 8 positions matching TRBD2. Looked up from germline, CDR1 is MNHEY and CDR2 is SVGAGI. This CDR3 is 13 amino acids long. V dropped 6 bases and J dropped 4; count of bases not matched to a gene: 5. For the CDR3, the DNA is TGTGCCAGCAGGAAGGTAGCGGGGTACGAGCAGTACTTC. Translated: CASRKVAGYEQYF.

As concerns this clone: This CDR3 is also generated by other DNA sequences in the sample. The chain uses TRBV18 and TRBJ1-1; D remains unclear. Germline CDR1 KGHSH, CDR2 LQKENI. The CDR3 totals 13 residues. Trimming removed 3 bases from V and 4 bases from J, with 9 bases in between. The CDR3 loop is CASSPLEGTEAFF. CDR3 DNA: TGTGCCAGCTCACCGTTGGAGGGCACTGAAGCTTTCTTT.

The genes are TRBV11-2 and TRBJ2-7; D is possibly TRBD1 (5 bases). Germline CDR1 SGHAT, CDR2 FQNNGV. CDR3 length: 15 residues. V was pared by 5 bases and J by 1 base, with 15 bases between. The CDR3 nucleotides read TGTGCCAGCAGCCCAACCAGGGTGGAATCCTACGAGCAGTACTTC. This translates into CASSPTRVESYEQYF.

The chain combines TRBV7-2 with TRBJ2-2; tentative D call: TRBD1 (5 bases). The germline V gene has CDR1 SGHTA and CDR2 FQGNSA. Trimming removed 1 base at V and 6 bases at J, with 12 bases between. The CDR3 length is 15 residues. The CDR3 loop reads CASSLGQGVAGELFF. CDR3 nucleotides: TGTGCCAGCAGCTTAGGACAAGGGGTCGCCGGGGAGCTGTTTTTT. Looking up the rest from reference TRBV7-2 and TRBJ2-2 gives the full variable domain: GAGVSQSPSNKVTEKGKDVELRCDPISGHTALYWYRQSLGQGLEFLIYFQGNSAPDKSGLPSDRFSAERTGGSVSTLTIQRTQQEDSAVYLCASSLGQGVAGELFFGEGSRLTVL.